One sample yielded the 18 T cell receptor beta chains listed below, sequenced in a study of blood T cell repertoires in COVID-19. Data came from immunoSEQ multiplex PCR; TCRdb stores just in-frame clones and leaves some out. The table has 250,000 or so clones, 86% seen once. Material: PBMCs or T cells enriched from blood (not recorded which). The origin of the receptors is a woman aged 50 to 60 who had recovered from COVID-19.

This chain uses TRBV6-1 with TRBJ2-7; 14 bases agree with TRBD2. V was pared by 3 bases and J by 4 bases, with 17 bases of the junction left unmatched. CDR1 is MNHNS and CDR2 is SASEGT in the germline V gene. The CDR3 length is 20 residues. The chain's CDR3 is CASSDNNLMTSGRAWYEQYF. The CDR3 nucleotides read TGTGCCAGCAGTGACAACAACCTAATGACTAGCGGGAGGGCCTGGTACGAGCAGTACTTC.

About this clone itself: Other DNA sequences of this sample code for an identical CDR3. The chain links TRBV28 to TRBJ1-5; the D gene is possibly TRBD1 (5 bases). V was clipped by 6 bases and J by 2 bases, with 11 bases between them. This CDR3 is 14 amino acids long. The V gene's germline CDR1 is MDHEN and CDR2 SYDVKM. In DNA, the CDR3 is TGTGCCAGCAGCCCCGGGGGGGGCAATCAGCCCCAGCATTTT. Translation: CASSPGGGNQPQHF.

The chain is built from TRBV7-9 and TRBJ1-2; 8 bases align to TRBD1. This CDR3 has 13 amino acids. The germline CDR1 and CDR2 sequences are SEHNR and FQNEAQ (reference sequence). Trimming cost V 6 bases and J 4 bases; bases outside gene matches: 4. The chain's CDR3 is CASRRQGSYGYTF. Here the CDR3 DNA reads TGTGCCAGCAGAAGACAGGGGTCCTATGGCTACACCTTC.

This rearrangement joins TRBV4-1 to TRBJ2-3, with 7 nucleotides matching TRBD2. Trimming cost V 3 bases and J 4 bases; bases outside gene matches: 10. Germline CDR1 is MGHRA and CDR2 is YSYEKL. CDR3 size: 16 residues. CDR3 in DNA: TGCGCCAGCAGCCAGGTACTAGCGAGTGGGGCAGATACGCAGTATTTT. Translated, it gives CASSQVLASGADTQYF.

The gene calls are TRBV28 and TRBJ2-5; D unresolved. Trimming cost V 8 bases and J 2 bases, with 18 bases left between them. This CDR3 comprises 15 residues. The germline CDR1 and CDR2 sequences are MDHEN and SYDVKM. This chain's CDR3 is CASGPRRRRQETQYF. In nucleotides, the CDR3 is TGTGCCAGCGGCCCTAGACGGCGGAGACAAGAGACCCAGTACTTC. Variable domain in full (rest from reference TRBV28 and TRBJ2-5): DVKVTQSSRYLVKRTGEKVFLECVQDMDHENMFWYRQDPGLGLRLIYFSYDVKMKEKGDIPEGYSVSREKKERFSLILESASTNQTSMYLCASGPRRRRQETQYFGPGTRLLVL.

The chain's CDR3 is CSVVPAGLYEQYF. The CDR3 DNA reads TGCAGCGTTGTTCCCGCGGGACTGTACGAGCAGTACTTC. The J gene is TRBJ2-7, the V gene TRBV29-1, with TRBD2 as a possible D gene (6 bases). Germline assignment: CDR1 SQVTM and CDR2 ANQGSEA. The CDR3 length is 13 residues. The V and J ends lost 4 bases and 4 bases respectively, with 14 bases between them.

The chain joins TRBV30 to TRBJ2-7; maybe TRBD1 (6 bases). Looked up from germline, CDR1 is GTSNPN and CDR2 is SVGIG (reference sequence). Trimming removed 7 bases from V and 1 base from J, with 8 bases in between. The CDR3 extends over 11 amino acids. CDR3 nucleotides: TGTGCCTCACAGGGTTCCTACGAGCAGTACTTC. Residues: CASQGSYEQYF.

This chain joins TRBV4-3 and TRBJ1-2; D remains ambiguous. Trimming took off 0 bases at V and 5 bases at J, with 13 bases between the two ends. Germline V gene lookup returns CDR1 LGHNA and CDR2 YSLEER. CDR3 length equals 15 residues. Written as DNA, the CDR3 is TGCGCCAGCAGCCAAGATCTCGGCGGGGATTATGGCTACACCTTC. Protein: CASSQDLGGDYGYTF.

The V call is TRBV27, the J call TRBJ2-1; D call uncertain. Germline-derived CDR1 and CDR2 are MNHEY and SMNVEV (reference sequence). CDR3 size: 12 residues. The V end was cut by 3 bases, the J end by 5 bases, with 5 bases between. The CDR3 DNA follows: TGTGCCAGCAGTTTTCCAGACAATGAGCAGTTCTTC. It encodes CASSFPDNEQFF.

The chain carries TRBV2 and TRBJ2-2, with D maybe TRBD2 (5 bases). Germline V lookup: CDR1 SNHLY, CDR2 FYNNEI. The CDR3 consists of 14 residues. V lost 4 bases, J lost 6 bases, and 12 bases lay in between. CDR3: CASSGRFLAGELFF. In nucleotides, the CDR3 is TGTGCCAGCAGTGGGAGGTTTTTGGCCGGGGAGCTGTTTTTT.

The chain uses TRBV9 and TRBJ1-3; 8 nucleotides match TRBD1. V trimming: 4 bases; J trimming: 0 bases; junction bases outside the gene matches: 12. The germline gives CDR1 SGDLS, CDR2 YYNGEE. CDR3 length: 18 amino acids. The CDR3 region has the DNA TGTGCCAGCAGCACCAGAGACAGGGGTTCGAGCTCTGGAAACACCATATATTTT. This sequence encodes CASSTRDRGSSSGNTIYF.

J is TRBJ2-7 and V is TRBV19; TRBD1 is a possible D gene (6 bases). The CDR3 has 15 amino acids. Trimming stripped 5 bases from V and 3 bases from J, with 17 bases between. CDR1 LNHDA and CDR2 SQIVND come from the germline V gene (reference sequence). This CDR3 is CASSPTPQGNYEQYF. In nucleotides, the CDR3 is TGTGCCAGTAGTCCTACCCCCCAGGGGAACTACGAGCAGTACTTC.

J is TRBJ2-3 and V is TRBV11-1; 7 bases agree with TRBD2. The CDR3 covers 16 residues. Per germline, CDR1 SGHAT and CDR2 FQDESV (reference sequence). Trimming at V came to 0 bases and at J to 4 bases, leaving 7 bases not matched to a gene. In DNA, the CDR3 is TGTGCCAGCAGCTTAGCGCGGGGGAACCCTCCAGATACGCAGTATTTT. Protein sequence: CASSLARGNPPDTQYF. Based on the CDR3 plus reference TRBV11-1 and TRBJ2-3, the full variable domain is EAEVAQSPRYKITEKSQAVAFWCDPISGHATLYWYRQILGQGPELLVQFQDESVVDDSQLPKDRFSAERLKGVDSTLKIQPAELGDSAMYLCASSLARGNPPDTQYFGPGTRLTVL.

V and J are TRBV6-1 and TRBJ2-3, with unresolved D. V was trimmed by 11 bases and J by 4 bases, leaving 19 bases between them. Germline CDR1 is MNHNS and CDR2 is SASEGT. This CDR3 is built from 14 residues. CDR3 protein: CAARVAVVADTQYF. Written as DNA, the CDR3 is TGTGCCGCTCGAGTCGCGGTGGTGGCAGATACGCAGTATTTT.

This clone was found once. V gene TRBV7-2 combines with J gene TRBJ1-3, with 8 bases fitting TRBD1. CDR3 length: 14 amino acids. The germline V gene encodes CDR1 SGHTA and CDR2 FQGNSA. Losses at the gene ends were 8 bases for V and 8 bases for J; bases not matched to a gene: 11. In DNA form, the CDR3 reads TGTGCCAGCGGGCCCAGGGGGCTCGAGGACACCATATATTTT. Translating it yields CASGPRGLEDTIYF.

This clone was observed once. The chain carries TRBV10-2 and TRBJ1-4; D perhaps matches TRBD1 (5 bases). The CDR3 length is 15 residues. V lost 4 bases, J lost 4 bases, and 13 bases lay in between. Germline-derived CDR1 and CDR2 are WSHSY and SAAADI. Here the CDR3 DNA reads TGCGCCAGCAGTGGGGCCCAGACAGTTAATGAAAAACTGTTTTTT. Its translation: CASSGAQTVNEKLFF.

This sequence joins TRBV4-3 and TRBJ1-4; D possibly corresponds to TRBD1 (5 bases). Germline CDR1 and CDR2: LGHNA and YSLEER. V was cut by 0 bases and J by 7 bases, with 15 bases left in between. The CDR3 runs to 16 residues. In DNA, the CDR3 is TGCGCCAGCAGCCAAGATATGCCAGGGCCGTCTGAAAAACTGTTTTTT. Translated, it gives CASSQDMPGPSEKLFF.

The CDR3 region is CASSLGGGVEQYF. In nucleotides, the CDR3 is TGTGCCAGCAGTTTAGGGGGAGGGGTAGAGCAGTATTTT. The chain joins TRBV12-3 or TRBV12-4 to TRBJ2-3, with 7 bases lining up with TRBD2. This CDR3 has 13 amino acids. V was clipped by 1 base and J by 11 bases; unmatched bases: 6.